Following are 8 T cell receptor beta chains from one sample sequenced in a study of response to subunit inactivated influenza vaccine. TCRdb reanalysed the RT-PCR reads using MiXCR and keeps one entry per CDR3 protein. The repertoire holds 500,000 to 550,000 distinct CDR3 sequences, with 20% to 25% as singletons. Separately, the same data were catalogued under a study of T cells expressing NK-cell markers. Per that study: A 5'RACE template switching approach incorporating UMIs was used to make TCR beta cDNA.

This specimen consisted of CD4+ T cells sorted from PBMCs, obtained about 12 days after vaccination. The origin of the receptors is a man aged 45-60 years who received an inactivated influenza vaccine.

This clonotype came up a few times. The chain carries TRBV2 and TRBJ2-2; D not certain. The CDR3 covers 14 residues. V dropped 7 bases and J dropped 4 bases, with 13 bases sitting between them. Per the germline V gene, CDR1 is SNHLY and CDR2 is FYNNEI. The CDR3 spells CASNSFRLTGELFF. CDR3 sequence (DNA): TGTGCCAGCAATTCGTTTCGGCTCACCGGGGAGCTGTTTTTT.

V is TRBV28 and J is TRBJ2-7; 10 nucleotides align to TRBD2. Germline V gene data show CDR1 as MDHEN and CDR2 as SYDVKM. The CDR3 is 16 amino acids. The junction had 13 bases not matched to a gene; V was cut back by 4 bases and J by 7 bases. The CDR3 DNA reads TGTGCCAGCAGTTCAAGTAGCGGGAGGCCCGCTGGGGAGCAGTACTTC. It yields the protein CASSSSSGRPAGEQYF.

J is TRBJ2-5 and V is TRBV23-1; 9 bases fit TRBD1. TRBV23-1 is labeled an ORF, and its function is uncertain. The CDR3 length is 15 residues. The junction had 6 bases not matched to a gene; V was cut back by 4 bases and J by 3 bases. In DNA, the CDR3 is TGCGCCAGCAGTCGCCCGGGACAGGGAAAAGAGACCCAGTACTTC. Its protein product is CASSRPGQGKETQYF.

The rearrangement joins TRBV5-6 to TRBJ2-2; D possibly matches TRBD1 or TRBD2 (6 bases each). Per the germline V gene, CDR1 is SGHDT and CDR2 is YYEEEE. The CDR3 has 16 residues. Trimming cost V 0 bases and J 0 bases, with 9 bases left between them. CDR3 nucleotides: TGTGCCAGCAGCTTGGTGGAGGGGGCGAACACCGGGGAGCTGTTTTTT. The encoded protein is CASSLVEGANTGELFF.

The CDR3 region has the DNA TGTGCCAGCACCCGCGGTGGGGGGGAAGAGACCCAGTACTTC. It is translated as CASTRGGGEETQYF. V usage is TRBV3-1 and J usage is TRBJ2-5, with TRBD2 matching 7 bases. V lost 7 bases, J lost 3 bases, and 8 bases stayed unmatched. The germline gives CDR1 LGHDT, CDR2 YNNKEL (reference sequence). The CDR3 spans 14 residues.

This clonotype was recorded a few times. The chain combines TRBV24-1 with TRBJ2-1; D might be TRBD2 (5 bases). The CDR3 totals 17 residues. CDR1 KGHDR and CDR2 SFDVKD come from the germline V gene. V gave up 3 bases and J gave up 8 bases, with 22 bases separating them. The CDR3 coding sequence is TGTGCCACCAGTGATACCAAGTTAGGTTCGGGGAGCCATGAGCAGTTCTTC. The encoded protein is CATSDTKLGSGSHEQFF.

V is TRBV7-2 and J is TRBJ1-5; D not certain. V dropped 1 base and J dropped 5 bases, with 6 bases sitting between them. The CDR3 runs to 13 residues. Germline CDR1 SGHTA, CDR2 FQGNSA. This CDR3 reads CASSLGLHQPQHF. CDR3 bases: TGTGCCAGCAGCTTAGGGTTACATCAGCCCCAGCATTTT.

The V and J genes are TRBV20-1 and TRBJ2-3, with TRBD1 identical over 7 bases. In germline, CDR1 is DFQATT, CDR2 SNEGSKA (reference sequence). After removal of 6 bases from V and 2 bases from J, the junction contained 8 bases not matched to a gene. The CDR3 totals 14 residues. DNA of the CDR3: TGCAGTGCCTCAGGGGGAGACGTCACAGATACGCAGTATTTT. It codes for CSASGGDVTDTQYF.